A selection of T cell receptor beta chains follows, all from one sample in a study of regulatory T cells in long-lasting Graves disease. TCRdb redid the calling of the multiplex PCR reads with MiXCR, one entry per CDR3 protein. The sample has hundreds of thousands of distinct CDR3 sequences; approximately 15% are singletons. These data were also filed under a second study, of T cells in Graves' hyperthyroidism and ophthalmopathy.

Sequenced material: peripheral blood mononuclear cells (PBMCs), taken at new diagnosis, from a patient treated with antithyroid drugs. The receptors were gathered from a man aged 40-55 years with Graves disease. Each CDR3 is given with its conserved first and last residue. A D gene is named only where the DNA matches it firmly. The size field is filled for only some rows; it gives once, few, many or a size class.

j_call: TRBJ1-5
v_call: TRBV12-3/TRBV12-4
d_call: -
clone_size: many
cdr3_nt: TGTGCCAGCAGTTTTGAAGGCAACAATCAGCCCCAGCATTTT
cdr3_aa: CASSFEGNNQPQHF

j_call: TRBJ2-1
v_call: TRBV3-1
d_call: TRBD2
clone_size: many
cdr3_nt: TGTGCCAGCAGAATAGCGGGCTCCTACAATGAGCAGTTCTTC
cdr3_aa: CASRIAGSYNEQFF

j_call: TRBJ2-1
v_call: TRBV2
d_call: -
clone_size: many
cdr3_nt: TGTGCCAGCAGTGATTTAGGGCAGTACAATGAGCAGTTCTTC
cdr3_aa: CASSDLGQYNEQFF

j_call: TRBJ2-4
v_call: TRBV6-5
d_call: -
clone_size: -
cdr3_nt: TGTGCCAGCAGTTACCCGAAGGGGGCCAAAAACATTCAGTACTTC
cdr3_aa: CASSYPKGAKNIQYF

j_call: TRBJ2-2
v_call: TRBV20-1
d_call: -
clone_size: many
cdr3_nt: TGCAGTCCGGCTATGATGTCCGGGGAGCTGTTTTTT
cdr3_aa: CSPAMMSGELFF

j_call: TRBJ2-7
v_call: TRBV30
d_call: -
clone_size: many
cdr3_nt: TGTGCCTGGAGTGTACCGGAACACGAGCAGTACTTC
cdr3_aa: CAWSVPEHEQYF

j_call: TRBJ2-5
v_call: TRBV27
d_call: -
clone_size: many
cdr3_nt: TGTGCCAGCAGTTTGGCCGGGACCCAAGAGACCCAGTACTTC
cdr3_aa: CASSLAGTQETQYF

j_call: TRBJ1-2
v_call: TRBV24-1
d_call: TRBD1
clone_size: many
cdr3_nt: TGTGCCACCAGTGATCACACAGGGGACGGCTATGGCTACACCTTC
cdr3_aa: CATSDHTGDGYGYTF

j_call: TRBJ2-2
v_call: TRBV7-8
d_call: -
clone_size: -
cdr3_nt: TGTGCCAGCAGTATAAGACAGTTCTACACCGGGGAGCTGTTTTTT
cdr3_aa: CASSIRQFYTGELFF

j_call: TRBJ2-2
v_call: TRBV3-1
d_call: -
clone_size: few
cdr3_nt: TGTGCCAGCAGCCAAGATAAGCGGCGAGGAACCGGGGAGCTGTTTTTT
cdr3_aa: CASSQDKRRGTGELFF

j_call: TRBJ2-4
v_call: TRBV6-1
d_call: TRBD2
clone_size: -
cdr3_nt: TGTGCCAGCAGTGCCTCGGGGGGGGCCCCTGGGGACTTC
cdr3_aa: CASSASGGAPGDF

j_call: TRBJ2-4
v_call: TRBV18
d_call: TRBD1
clone_size: many
cdr3_nt: TGTGCCAGCTCACCCGGGGACAGCGCCAAAAACATTCAGTACTTC
cdr3_aa: CASSPGDSAKNIQYF

j_call: TRBJ1-6
v_call: TRBV7-3
d_call: TRBD1
clone_size: medium-sized
cdr3_nt: TGTGCCAGCAGCTCATCAGGGGGAGGGAATTCACCCCTCCACTTT
cdr3_aa: CASSSSGGGNSPLHF

j_call: TRBJ2-3
v_call: TRBV5-6
d_call: TRBD1
clone_size: few
cdr3_nt: TGTGCCAGCAGCTGGCCCGCCAGGGACAGCAAGCAGTATTTT
cdr3_aa: CASSWPARDSKQYF

j_call: TRBJ1-1
v_call: TRBV5-6
d_call: TRBD1
clone_size: many
cdr3_nt: TGTGCCAGCAGCTTCCGACCTACAGGGGGCCTGAACACTGAAGCTTTCTTT
cdr3_aa: CASSFRPTGGLNTEAFF

j_call: TRBJ1-5
v_call: TRBV2
d_call: -
clone_size: many
cdr3_nt: TGTGCCAGCTGTGAAGGTGAACAGCCCCAGCATTTT
cdr3_aa: CASCEGEQPQHF

j_call: TRBJ2-2
v_call: TRBV7-9
d_call: -
clone_size: few
cdr3_nt: TGTGCCAGCAGCCCAGCTGCCGCCGGGGAGCTGTTTTTT
cdr3_aa: CASSPAAAGELFF

j_call: TRBJ1-3
v_call: TRBV28
d_call: TRBD1
clone_size: once
cdr3_nt: TGTGCCAGCATGGGATGGAGGGGGCGATCTGGAAACACCATATATTTT
cdr3_aa: CASMGWRGRSGNTIYF

j_call: TRBJ1-5
v_call: TRBV24-1
d_call: -
clone_size: -
cdr3_nt: TGTGCCACCAGTGACCCGAATCAGCCCCAGCATTTT
cdr3_aa: CATSDPNQPQHF

j_call: TRBJ1-5
v_call: TRBV28
d_call: -
clone_size: few
cdr3_nt: TGTGCCAGCAGGCCCCACCGACAGGGCAATCAGCCCCAGCATTTT
cdr3_aa: CASRPHRQGNQPQHF

j_call: TRBJ2-7
v_call: TRBV18
d_call: -
clone_size: many
cdr3_nt: TGTGCCAGCTCATCATCCGCCGGGACAAGCTACGAGCAGTACTTC
cdr3_aa: CASSSSAGTSYEQYF

j_call: TRBJ2-6
v_call: TRBV5-5
d_call: -
clone_size: -
cdr3_nt: TGTGCCAGCAGCTTGGCGCTAGGTCTTCTGCCCCGGGTCCTGACTTTC
cdr3_aa: CASSLALGLLPRVLTF

j_call: TRBJ1-1
v_call: TRBV19
d_call: -
clone_size: few
cdr3_nt: TGTGTCAGTAGTATGCAGGGGACGAACACTGAAGCTTTCTTT
cdr3_aa: CVSSMQGTNTEAFF

j_call: TRBJ2-7
v_call: TRBV14
d_call: -
clone_size: -
cdr3_nt: TGTGCCAGCAGCCAAGATGGGTTAAGATTACAGCGCTACGAGCAGTACTTC
cdr3_aa: CASSQDGLRLQRYEQYF

j_call: TRBJ2-5
v_call: TRBV5-4
d_call: -
clone_size: few
cdr3_nt: TGTGCCAGCAGGAGTAGCCAGTACCAAGAGACCCAGTACTTC
cdr3_aa: CASRSSQYQETQYF

j_call: TRBJ1-1
v_call: TRBV6-2/TRBV6-3
d_call: -
clone_size: -
cdr3_nt: TGTGCCAGCAGTCGAGGAGGAGAGTTGAACACTGAAGCTTTCTTT
cdr3_aa: CASSRGGELNTEAFF

j_call: TRBJ1-1
v_call: TRBV20-1
d_call: -
clone_size: many
cdr3_nt: TGCAGTGCTCCGAACAGGGTGGCGGCCAACACTGAAGCTTTCTTT
cdr3_aa: CSAPNRVAANTEAFF

j_call: TRBJ1-6
v_call: TRBV6-9
d_call: -
clone_size: many
cdr3_nt: TGTGCCAGCAGTTACGACAGCTCCTATAATTCACCCCTCCACTTT
cdr3_aa: CASSYDSSYNSPLHF

j_call: TRBJ2-7
v_call: TRBV3-1
d_call: -
clone_size: -
cdr3_nt: TGTGCCAGCAGCCATCTAGCCGGGGGGCGCGGGGAGCAGTACTTC
cdr3_aa: CASSHLAGGRGEQYF

j_call: TRBJ2-3
v_call: TRBV5-1
d_call: TRBD2
clone_size: many
cdr3_nt: TGTGCCAGCTCACCCTTGGGACTAGTTGGGGATACGCAGTATTTT
cdr3_aa: CASSPLGLVGDTQYF

j_call: TRBJ2-7
v_call: TRBV28
d_call: -
clone_size: many
cdr3_nt: TGTGCCAGCAGAGTACAAGGACCGATGAGCTCCTACGAGCAGTACTTC
cdr3_aa: CASRVQGPMSSYEQYF

j_call: TRBJ2-5
v_call: TRBV14
d_call: -
clone_size: -
cdr3_nt: TGTGCCAGCAGCCCCGACGGGGGAGAGACCCAGTACTTC
cdr3_aa: CASSPDGGETQYF

j_call: TRBJ2-5
v_call: TRBV13
d_call: TRBD2
clone_size: many
cdr3_nt: TGTGCCAGCAGCCCCCGACTAGCGGGGGACGAGACCCAGTACTTC
cdr3_aa: CASSPRLAGDETQYF

j_call: TRBJ2-5
v_call: TRBV28
d_call: -
clone_size: many
cdr3_nt: TGTGCCAGCAGTTTGGGGCGGGGGGACAGAAAAGAGACCCAGTACTTC
cdr3_aa: CASSLGRGDRKETQYF

j_call: TRBJ2-3
v_call: TRBV29-1
d_call: -
clone_size: many
cdr3_nt: TGCAGCGTTGGTGCTAGCTCAGATACGCAGTATTTT
cdr3_aa: CSVGASSDTQYF

j_call: TRBJ2-1
v_call: TRBV7-3
d_call: TRBD2
clone_size: many
cdr3_nt: TGTGCCAGCAGCCCACAGGGACTAGTTGGTGGTGAGCAGTTCTTC
cdr3_aa: CASSPQGLVGGEQFF

j_call: TRBJ2-2
v_call: TRBV11-3
d_call: -
clone_size: -
cdr3_nt: TGTGCCAGCAGCCCATCTTACACCGGGGGGCTGTTTTTT
cdr3_aa: CASSPSYTGGLFF

j_call: TRBJ2-3
v_call: TRBV5-1
d_call: TRBD2
clone_size: many
cdr3_nt: TGCGCCAGCAGCTTCGGGAACGGGGGGGCCACAGATACGCAGTATTTT
cdr3_aa: CASSFGNGGATDTQYF

j_call: TRBJ1-1
v_call: TRBV7-8
d_call: TRBD1
clone_size: many
cdr3_nt: TGTGCCAGCAGCTTAGCTTTTAGGGGGCGTCCGAAGGTCTTT
cdr3_aa: CASSLAFRGRPKVF

j_call: TRBJ2-7
v_call: TRBV6-5
d_call: TRBD2
clone_size: -
cdr3_nt: TGTGCCAGCAGTTATTCGGTCAGTAGGGGAGGGTACGAGCAGTACTTC
cdr3_aa: CASSYSVSRGGYEQYF

j_call: TRBJ2-2
v_call: TRBV5-1
d_call: -
clone_size: -
cdr3_nt: TGCGCCAGCAGCTTGGATGTGAACGGGGAGCTGTTTTTT
cdr3_aa: CASSLDVNGELFF

j_call: TRBJ1-5
v_call: TRBV18
d_call: -
clone_size: many
cdr3_nt: TGTGCCAGCTCACCGACCGCGGCGGCGGATCAGCCCCAGCATTTT
cdr3_aa: CASSPTAAADQPQHF

j_call: TRBJ2-3
v_call: TRBV12-3/TRBV12-4
d_call: -
clone_size: many
cdr3_nt: TGTGCCAGCAGTTTTCGGGCCGGGACGACAGATACGCAGTATTTT
cdr3_aa: CASSFRAGTTDTQYF

j_call: TRBJ2-5
v_call: TRBV24-1
d_call: -
clone_size: -
cdr3_nt: TGTGCCACCAGTGATTGGGGGGCGGGGGATGGACGAGAGACCCAGTACTTC
cdr3_aa: CATSDWGAGDGRETQYF

j_call: TRBJ1-2
v_call: TRBV27
d_call: -
clone_size: many
cdr3_nt: TGTGCCAGCAGTTTAAGAATCGGGGGTAACTATGGCTACACCTTC
cdr3_aa: CASSLRIGGNYGYTF

j_call: TRBJ1-1
v_call: TRBV10-3
d_call: -
clone_size: -
cdr3_nt: TGTGCCATCAGTGAGGGACAGCTAGAAGCTTTCTTT
cdr3_aa: CAISEGQLEAFF

j_call: TRBJ2-1
v_call: TRBV6-1
d_call: -
clone_size: -
cdr3_nt: TGTGCCAGCAGCCCTCGGGTAGCGGACTCCTACAATGAGCAGTTCTTC
cdr3_aa: CASSPRVADSYNEQFF

j_call: TRBJ2-3
v_call: TRBV9
d_call: TRBD1
clone_size: -
cdr3_nt: TGTGCCAGCAGCGCAAGGGGGCGCGGGACAGATACGCAGTATTTT
cdr3_aa: CASSARGRGTDTQYF

j_call: TRBJ2-5
v_call: TRBV9
d_call: TRBD2
clone_size: many
cdr3_nt: TGTGCCAGCAGCGTTCGACTAGCGGGGGGCCAAGAGACCCAGTACTTC
cdr3_aa: CASSVRLAGGQETQYF

j_call: TRBJ1-3
v_call: TRBV9
d_call: TRBD1
clone_size: many
cdr3_nt: TGTGCCAGCAGCGGAACAGGGGGCCATGGAAACACCATATATTTT
cdr3_aa: CASSGTGGHGNTIYF

j_call: TRBJ2-3
v_call: TRBV4-1
d_call: -
clone_size: many
cdr3_nt: TGCGCCAGCAGCGGCCGGGACTTAAACACAGATACGCAGTATTTT
cdr3_aa: CASSGRDLNTDTQYF

j_call: TRBJ1-6
v_call: TRBV25-1
d_call: -
clone_size: many
cdr3_nt: TGTGCCAGCAGACAAGGGGGTCCGGATTCACCCCTCCACTTT
cdr3_aa: CASRQGGPDSPLHF

j_call: TRBJ1-2
v_call: TRBV28
d_call: -
clone_size: many
cdr3_nt: TGTGCCAGCAGTTTAACGGGACTGGGGCAGGGAAACTATGGCTACACCTTC
cdr3_aa: CASSLTGLGQGNYGYTF

j_call: TRBJ1-5
v_call: TRBV2
d_call: -
clone_size: medium-sized
cdr3_nt: TGTGCCAGCAGTGAAGCATATAGCAATCAGCCCCAGCATTTT
cdr3_aa: CASSEAYSNQPQHF